Listed here are 17 T cell receptor beta chains from one sample, sequenced in a study of shared clonotypes between healthy human individuals. Only in-frame clones appear in the TCRdb table, and some are missing; sequencing was by immunoSEQ multiplex PCR. The data show some 500,000 clones, 95% to 96% seen once. Sequencing was carried out using naive CD4+ T cells sorted from blood. The subset here: CD45RA+ positively selected. These receptors came from a woman aged 25 to 45 in good health.

The chain is built from TRBV5-1 and TRBJ2-1; D is possibly TRBD1 or TRBD2 (5 bases each). Trimming shortened V by 2 bases and J by 3 bases, and 12 bases separated the two germline ends. CDR1 and CDR2 (germline): SGHRS, YFSETQ. The CDR3 consists of 15 residues. The CDR3 spells CASSFGGESYNEQFF. Written as DNA, the CDR3 is TGCGCCAGCAGCTTTGGGGGAGAAAGCTACAATGAGCAGTTCTTC. Based on the CDR3 plus reference TRBV5-1 and TRBJ2-1, the full variable domain is KAGVTQTPRYLIKTRGQQVTLSCSPISGHRSVSWYQQTPGQGLQFLFEYFSETQRNKGNFPGRFSGRQFSNSRSEMNVSTLELGDSALYLCASSFGGESYNEQFFGPGTRLTVL.

The chain has TRBV7-9 and TRBJ2-5, with D possibly matching TRBD1 (6 bases). Per the germline V gene, CDR1 is SEHNR and CDR2 is FQNEAQ (reference sequence). The V and J ends lost 7 bases and 5 bases respectively, with 17 bases between them. CDR3 length: 14 residues. The CDR3, as DNA: TGTGCCAGCACTTCCGGGACATCGAAGGAGACCCAGTACTTC. This codes for CASTSGTSKETQYF.

This chain links TRBV18 with TRBJ2-2, with TRBD1 matching over 8 bases. CDR1 KGHSH and CDR2 LQKENI come from the germline V gene. The length of the CDR3 is 15 residues. The J segment lost 4 bases and the V segment lost 3 bases, leaving 4 bases of the junction unmatched. The CDR3 is CASSPRTGGTGELFF. The CDR3 coding sequence is TGTGCCAGCTCACCCCGAACAGGGGGCACCGGGGAGCTGTTTTTT.

V usage is TRBV2 and J usage is TRBJ2-1, with D uncertain. The germline CDR1 and CDR2 sequences are SNHLY and FYNNEI. The V end lost 2 bases, the J end lost 6 bases, and 11 bases lay between the germline ends. CDR3 size: 14 residues. The CDR3 loop reads CASSESRITNEQFF. CDR3 coding DNA: TGTGCCAGCAGTGAATCGAGGATTACCAATGAGCAGTTCTTC. The full variable domain, rest sourced from reference TRBV2 and TRBJ2-1, is EPEVTQTPSHQVTQMGQEVILRCVPISNHLYFYWYRQILGQKVEFLVSFYNNEISEKSEIFDDQFSVERPDGSNFTLKIRSTKLEDSAMYFCASSESRITNEQFFGPGTRLTVL.

V and J are TRBV18 and TRBJ2-6; 10 bases map to TRBD1. V shed 5 bases and J 2 bases; nucleotides not matched to a gene: 6. This CDR3 has 17 residues. The germline V gene encodes CDR1 KGHSH and CDR2 LQKENI. The CDR3 DNA reads TGTGCCAGCTCATCCCGGGACAGGGGTACTGGGGCCAACGTCCTGACTTTC. Protein product: CASSSRDRGTGANVLTF.

The chain is built from TRBV28 and TRBJ2-7; D is possibly TRBD2 (6 bases). The CDR3 runs to 15 residues. Germline lookup yields CDR1 MDHEN and CDR2 SYDVKM. The germline V and J ends were trimmed by 4 bases and 6 bases, with 19 bases remaining between them. The CDR3 is CASSSPGLLSGEQYF. In nucleotides, the CDR3 is TGTGCCAGCAGTTCACCGGGACTCCTCTCTGGCGAGCAGTACTTC.

The V call is TRBV19, the J call TRBJ2-4, with 12 bases fitting TRBD1. Germline CDR1 reads LNHDA; CDR2 reads SQIVND (reference sequence). The CDR3 covers 15 residues. The V segment lost 5 bases and the J segment 6 bases; nucleotides outside the gene matches: 5. CDR3 nucleotide sequence: TGTGCCAGTAGTCGCGGGACAGGGGGCTTAAACATTCAGTACTTC. This gives the protein CASSRGTGGLNIQYF.

The genes are TRBV10-2 and TRBJ2-7, with D hard to call. Trimming took off 6 bases at V and 0 bases at J, with 3 bases between the two ends. The length of the CDR3 is 11 residues. Germline values: CDR1 WSHSY, CDR2 SAAADI. The CDR3, as DNA: TGCGCCAGCAGCCACTCCTACGAGCAGTACTTC. It translates to CASSHSYEQYF.

The chain combines TRBV7-2 with TRBJ2-5; D is ambiguous. Germline V gene lookup returns CDR1 SGHTA and CDR2 FQGNSA. This CDR3 is 12 amino acids long. Between the trimmed V and J ends, which lost 4 bases and 4 bases, there was a span of 7 bases. The CDR3 sequence is CASSYRVETQYF. The CDR3 nucleotides read TGTGCCAGCAGCTACCGCGTAGAGACCCAGTACTTC.

The chain employs TRBV25-1 and TRBJ1-4, with 9 bases matching TRBD1. The germline gives CDR1 MGHDK, CDR2 SYGVNS. V gave up 6 bases and J gave up 7 bases; unmatched junction bases: 6. The CDR3 totals 14 residues. CDR3 DNA sequence: TGTGCCAGCAGCCCCGGGACAGGGTTTGAAAAACTGTTTTTT. Amino acids: CASSPGTGFEKLFF.

The CDR3 is CASRRTASQPQHF. CDR3 in DNA: TGTGCCAGTCGCCGGACAGCTAGTCAGCCCCAGCATTTT. This chain joins TRBV28 and TRBJ1-5; weak D call: TRBD1 (6 bases). Trimming pared 9 bases from V and 6 bases from J, leaving 15 bases between. Germline values: CDR1 MDHEN, CDR2 SYDVKM. The CDR3 has 13 residues.

The rearrangement joins TRBV6-1 to TRBJ1-5; the D gene is possibly TRBD1 (6 bases). Trimming stripped 6 bases from V and 7 bases from J, with 13 bases between. The CDR3 extends over 13 amino acids. Germline CDR1 is MNHNS and CDR2 is SASEGT. The CDR3 nucleotides are TGTGCCAGCAGAAAACGGGGGGGCCAGCCCCAGCATTTT. This translates into CASRKRGGQPQHF.

The rearrangement links TRBV19 to TRBJ1-2, with D tentatively TRBD1 (5 bases). V lost 4 bases, J lost 8 bases, and 23 bases lay in between. The germline V gene encodes CDR1 LNHDA and CDR2 SQIVND (reference sequence). CDR3 size: 16 residues. The CDR3 sequence is CASSNPGLGPSKGYTF. CDR3 nucleotides: TGTGCCAGTAGTAATCCCGGGCTGGGGCCCTCTAAGGGCTACACCTTC.

The chain joins TRBV10-2 to TRBJ2-1; 14 bases agree with TRBD2. Germline V CDR1 and CDR2: WSHSY, SAAADI. CDR3 length: 17 amino acids. V trimming: 3 bases; J trimming: 8 bases; junction bases outside the gene matches: 9. CDR3 nucleotides: TGCGCCAGCAGTGACCCATCTGGGACTAGCGGGAGATATGAGCAGTTCTTC. Its protein product is CASSDPSGTSGRYEQFF.

The genes are TRBV7-8 and TRBJ2-7; D call uncertain. Trimming removed 1 base at V and 2 bases at J, with 9 bases between. There are 14 residues in the CDR3. Germline-derived CDR1 and CDR2 are SGHVS and FQNEAQ. This CDR3 is CASSLDVGTYEQYF. The CDR3 nucleotides are TGTGCCAGCAGCTTAGACGTGGGTACCTACGAGCAGTACTTC.

The chain recombines TRBV5-1 with TRBJ2-3; the D is unclear. The CDR3 has 14 amino acids. Trimming pared 4 bases from V and 5 bases from J, leaving 14 bases between. The germline V gene has CDR1 SGHRS and CDR2 YFSETQ. CDR3 coding DNA: TGCGCCAGCAGCCCATGGAACCAAGTAGATACGCAGTATTTT. It yields the protein CASSPWNQVDTQYF.

Note on this clone: At one boundary the junction diverges from the germline segment, which might be a read error. The V gene is TRBV6-6, the J gene TRBJ2-7; 8 nucleotides match TRBD2. This CDR3 region has 15 residues. Germline CDR1 is MNHNY and CDR2 is SVGAGI (reference sequence). CDR3 nucleotides: TGTGCCAGCAGTGGCACGGGGGGGAGCTCCTACGAGCAGCACTTC. It is translated as CASSGTGGSSYEQHF.